This T cell receptor (beta chain) comes out of a study of T cell responses to AZD1222 COVID-19 vaccine. This CDR3 contains 16 residues. The V gene's germline CDR1 is MDHEN and CDR2 SYDVKM. V was trimmed by 2 bases and J by 9 bases, leaving 19 bases between them. Sequenced by immunoSEQ multiplex PCR; TCRdb stores in-frame clones only, minus some. The sample has around 120,000 clones, 80% to 90% seen once. The receptor comes from an adult in good health. The sample consisted of peripheral blood, taken on day 0 of AZD1222 vaccination. The chain couples TRBV28 to TRBJ1-4; D might be TRBD1 (6 bases). The CDR3: CASSLPQGSPRKKLFF. In DNA, the CDR3 is TGTGCCAGCAGTTTACCCCAGGGGTCCCCTCGGAAAAAACTGTTTTTT. The variable domain in full, completed from reference TRBV28 and TRBJ1-4, reads DVKVTQSSRYLVKRTGEKVFLECVQDMDHENMFWYRQDPGLGLRLIYFSYDVKMKEKGDIPEGYSVSREKKERFSLILESASTNQTSMYLCASSLPQGSPRKKLFFGSGTQLSVL.